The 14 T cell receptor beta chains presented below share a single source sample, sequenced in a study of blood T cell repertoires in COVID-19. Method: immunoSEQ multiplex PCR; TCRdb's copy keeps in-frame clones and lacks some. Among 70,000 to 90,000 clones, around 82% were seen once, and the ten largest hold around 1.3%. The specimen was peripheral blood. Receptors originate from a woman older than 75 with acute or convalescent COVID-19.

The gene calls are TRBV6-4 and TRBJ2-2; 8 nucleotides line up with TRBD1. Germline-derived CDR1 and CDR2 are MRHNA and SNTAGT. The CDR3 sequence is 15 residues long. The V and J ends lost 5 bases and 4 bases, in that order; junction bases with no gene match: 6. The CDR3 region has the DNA TGTGCCAGCAGTTTCGGACAGGGTAGCACCGGGGAGCTGTTTTTT. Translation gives CASSFGQGSTGELFF.

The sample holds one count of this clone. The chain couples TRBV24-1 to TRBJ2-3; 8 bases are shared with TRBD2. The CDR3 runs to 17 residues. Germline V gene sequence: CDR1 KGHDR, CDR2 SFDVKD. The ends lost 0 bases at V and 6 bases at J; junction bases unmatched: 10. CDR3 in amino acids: CATSDLGSGSSGDTQYF. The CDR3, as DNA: TGTGCCACCAGTGATTTGGGAAGCGGGAGTTCCGGGGATACGCAGTATTTT.

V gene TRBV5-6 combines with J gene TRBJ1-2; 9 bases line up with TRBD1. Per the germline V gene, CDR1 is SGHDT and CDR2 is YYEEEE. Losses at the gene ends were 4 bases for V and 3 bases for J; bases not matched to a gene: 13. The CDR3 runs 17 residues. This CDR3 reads CASSPPGQGYRDYGYTF. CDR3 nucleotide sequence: TGTGCCAGCAGCCCGCCGGGACAGGGATACAGGGACTATGGCTACACCTTC.

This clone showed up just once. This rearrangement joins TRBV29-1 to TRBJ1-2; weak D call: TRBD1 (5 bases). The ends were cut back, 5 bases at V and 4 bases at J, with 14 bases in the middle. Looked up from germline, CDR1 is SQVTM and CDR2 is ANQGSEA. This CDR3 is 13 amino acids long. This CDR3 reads CSVIEGTLYGYTF. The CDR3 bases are TGCAGCGTTATAGAAGGGACTCTCTATGGCTACACCTTC.

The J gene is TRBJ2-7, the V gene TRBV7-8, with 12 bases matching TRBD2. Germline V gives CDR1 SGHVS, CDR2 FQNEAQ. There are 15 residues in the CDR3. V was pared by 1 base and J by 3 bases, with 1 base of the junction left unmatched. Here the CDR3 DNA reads TGTGCCAGCAGCTTAGAACTAGCGGGAGGCTACGAGCAGTACTTC. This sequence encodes CASSLELAGGYEQYF.

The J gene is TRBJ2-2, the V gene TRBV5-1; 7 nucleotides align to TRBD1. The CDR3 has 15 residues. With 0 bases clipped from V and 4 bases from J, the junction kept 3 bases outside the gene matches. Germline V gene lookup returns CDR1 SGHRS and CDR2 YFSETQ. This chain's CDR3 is CASSLGQGVTGELFF. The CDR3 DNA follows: TGCGCCAGCAGCTTGGGACAGGGCGTCACCGGGGAGCTGTTTTTT.

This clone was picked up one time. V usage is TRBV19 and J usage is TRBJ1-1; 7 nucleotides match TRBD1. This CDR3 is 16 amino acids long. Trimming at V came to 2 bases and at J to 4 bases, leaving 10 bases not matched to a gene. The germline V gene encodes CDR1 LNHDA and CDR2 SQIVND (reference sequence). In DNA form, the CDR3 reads TGTGCCAGTAGTATACGGCCAGGGGGATTTGGCACTGAAGCTTTCTTT. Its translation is CASSIRPGGFGTEAFF.

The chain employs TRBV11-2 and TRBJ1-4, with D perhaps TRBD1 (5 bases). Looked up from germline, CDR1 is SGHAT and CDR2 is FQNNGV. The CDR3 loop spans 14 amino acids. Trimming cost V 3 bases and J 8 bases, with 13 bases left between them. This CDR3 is CASSFDSQREKLFF. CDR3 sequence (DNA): TGTGCCAGCAGCTTTGACAGTCAGAGAGAAAAACTGTTTTTT.

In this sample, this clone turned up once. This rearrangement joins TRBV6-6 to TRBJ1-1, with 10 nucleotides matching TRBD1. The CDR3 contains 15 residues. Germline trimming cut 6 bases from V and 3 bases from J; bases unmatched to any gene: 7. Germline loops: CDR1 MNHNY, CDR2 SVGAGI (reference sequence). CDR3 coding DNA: TGTGCCAGCAGCCTATCGGACAGGGGGGACACTGAAGCTTTCTTT. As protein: CASSLSDRGDTEAFF.

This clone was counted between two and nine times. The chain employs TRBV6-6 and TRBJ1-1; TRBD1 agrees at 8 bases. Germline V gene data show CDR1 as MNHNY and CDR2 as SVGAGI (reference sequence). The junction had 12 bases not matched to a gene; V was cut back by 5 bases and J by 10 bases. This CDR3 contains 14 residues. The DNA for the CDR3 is TGTGCCAGCAGTGGACAGGGCGGACGAAGGGGAGCTTTCTTT. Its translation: CASSGQGGRRGAFF.

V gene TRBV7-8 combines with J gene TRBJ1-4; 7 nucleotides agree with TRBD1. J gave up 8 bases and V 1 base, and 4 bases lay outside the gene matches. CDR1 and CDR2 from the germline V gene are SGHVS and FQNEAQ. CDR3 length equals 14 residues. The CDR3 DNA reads TGTGCCAGCAGCTTAGGACAGGGTGGCGAAAAACTGTTTTTT. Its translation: CASSLGQGGEKLFF.

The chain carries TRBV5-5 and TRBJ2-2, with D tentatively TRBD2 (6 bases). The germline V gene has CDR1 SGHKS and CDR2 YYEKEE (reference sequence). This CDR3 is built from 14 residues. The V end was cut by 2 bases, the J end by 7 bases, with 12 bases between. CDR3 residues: CASSFNAGGGELFF. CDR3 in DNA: TGTGCCAGCAGCTTCAACGCCGGGGGCGGGGAGCTGTTTTTT.

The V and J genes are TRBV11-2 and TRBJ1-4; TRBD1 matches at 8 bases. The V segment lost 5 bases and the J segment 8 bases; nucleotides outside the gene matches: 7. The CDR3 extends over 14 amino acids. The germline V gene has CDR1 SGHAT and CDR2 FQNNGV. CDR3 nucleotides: TGTGCCAGCAGCCTTACAGGGGGAGAAGAAAAACTGTTTTTT. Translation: CASSLTGGEEKLFF.

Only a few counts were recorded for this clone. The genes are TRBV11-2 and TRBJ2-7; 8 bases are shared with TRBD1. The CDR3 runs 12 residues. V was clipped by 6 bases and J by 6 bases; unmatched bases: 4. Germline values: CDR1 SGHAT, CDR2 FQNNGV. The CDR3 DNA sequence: TGTGCCAGCAGGTATACAGGGGGCGAGCAGTACTTC. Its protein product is CASRYTGGEQYF.